Shown below are 29 T cell receptor beta chains from a single sample sequenced in a study of cytomegalovirus exposure and HLA in healthy donors. The PCR had 60 Vbeta and 13 Jbeta primers. This table comes from immunoSEQ multiplex PCR, and its TCRdb copy is limited to in-frame clones, with some not included. The table has about 120,000 clones, about 75% seen once. Material: PBMCs. These receptors were taken from a woman between 40 and 50 years old in good health and CMV-seropositive.

The rearrangement joins TRBV29-1 to TRBJ2-5; perhaps TRBD1 as D (8 bases). From germline, CDR1 is SQVTM and CDR2 ANQGSEA. This CDR3 is built from 15 residues. The V end lost 1 base, the J end lost 7 bases, and 19 bases lay between the germline ends. This chain's CDR3 is CSVEALDREGGTQYF. Written as DNA, the CDR3 is TGCAGCGTTGAAGCCCTGGACAGGGAGGGGGGGACCCAGTACTTC.

V usage is TRBV7-2 and J usage is TRBJ2-3, with D possibly TRBD1 on 6 matching bases. Trimming took 2 bases from V and 0 from J, leaving 9 bases between them. The V gene's germline CDR1 is SGHTA and CDR2 FQGNSA. This CDR3 contains 15 residues. The CDR3 is CASSLNRASTDTQYF. CDR3 DNA: TGTGCCAGCAGCTTAAACAGGGCTAGCACAGATACGCAGTATTTT.

This clone was seen once. V is TRBV7-9 and J is TRBJ1-1, with a tentative D call TRBD1 (5 bases). This CDR3 region has 14 residues. The germline CDR1 and CDR2 sequences are SEHNR and FQNEAQ (reference sequence). V lost 4 bases, J lost 1 base, and 10 bases lay in between. The CDR3 sequence: CASSWGVRNTEAFF. For the CDR3, the DNA is TGTGCCAGCAGCTGGGGGGTGAGGAACACTGAAGCTTTCTTT.

This clone has a handful of counts. V usage is TRBV7-3 and J usage is TRBJ2-1; no clear D gene. V was shortened by 1 base and J by 2 bases, with 9 bases between the two germline ends. The CDR3 extends over 15 amino acids. CDR1 SGHTA and CDR2 FQGTGA come from the germline V gene. This chain's CDR3 is CASSLMIGAYNEQFF. Written as DNA, the CDR3 is TGTGCCAGCAGCTTAATGATCGGAGCCTACAATGAGCAGTTCTTC. Filled out from reference TRBV7-3 and TRBJ2-1, the complete variable domain reads GAGVSQTPSNKVTEKGKYVELRCDPISGHTALYWYRQSLGQGPEFLIYFQGTGAADDSGLPNDRFFAVRPEGSVSTLKIQRTERGDSAVYLCASSLMIGAYNEQFFGPGTRLTVL.

The chain uses TRBV28 and TRBJ2-5, with 9 bases fitting TRBD1. CDR1 and CDR2 from the germline V gene are MDHEN and SYDVKM. The CDR3 is 18 amino acids. Trimming took 3 bases from V and 3 from J; bases not matched to a gene: 14. The CDR3 region is CASSFPLTFDRGKETQYF. CDR3 in DNA: TGTGCCAGCAGTTTCCCGCTTACGTTCGACAGGGGGAAAGAGACCCAGTACTTC.

This chain joins TRBV19 and TRBJ2-1; TRBD2 might be the D (6 bases). V lost 4 bases to trimming and J lost 0 bases, with 16 bases between them. The length of the CDR3 is 17 residues. CDR1 and CDR2 (germline): LNHDA, SQIVND (reference sequence). Here the CDR3 reads CASSTLGPGSSYNEQFF. CDR3 nucleotide sequence: TGTGCCAGTAGTACCCTCGGTCCCGGGAGCTCCTACAATGAGCAGTTCTTC. Full variable domain (rest looked up from reference TRBV19 and TRBJ2-1): DGGITQSPKYLFRKEGQNVTLSCEQNLNHDAMYWYRQDPGQGLRLIYYSQIVNDFQKGDIAEGYSVSREKKESFPLTVTSAQKNPTAFYLCASSTLGPGSSYNEQFFGPGTRLTVL.

V gene TRBV4-3 combines with J gene TRBJ2-7, with D tentatively TRBD2 (7 bases). Per germline, CDR1 LGHNA and CDR2 YSLEER. V lost 4 bases and J 2 bases, leaving 15 bases between the germline ends. This CDR3 region has 15 residues. In DNA, the CDR3 is TGCGCCAGCAGCCCCTGGGGAGGGGGAACCTACGAGCAGTACTTC. This codes for CASSPWGGGTYEQYF.

The chain carries TRBV7-6 and TRBJ2-5; 7 positions match TRBD1. V dropped 4 bases and J dropped 2; count of bases not matched to a gene: 4. This CDR3 has 14 amino acids. In germline, CDR1 is SGHVS, CDR2 FNYEAQ. The CDR3 DNA is TGTGCCAGCAGCTCCCGGACAGGTCAAGAGACCCAGTACTTC. It encodes CASSSRTGQETQYF.

In the case of this clone: An end of the junction does not agree with germline; a read error may underlie this. The chain is built from TRBV7-9 and TRBJ1-6; maybe TRBD1 (6 bases). Per germline, CDR1 SEHNR and CDR2 FQNEAQ (reference sequence). The CDR3 is 13 residues long. Here the CDR3 reads CSSSISGTPPRHF. CDR3 nucleotide sequence: TGTTCCAGCAGCATATCCGGGACACCTCCTCGCCACTTT.

There are a few counts of this clone. One end of the junction does not line up with germline, which may come from a read error. This chain connects TRBV7-2 to TRBJ2-7; possibly TRBD2 for D (6 bases). Germline V gene data show CDR1 as SGHTA and CDR2 as FQGNSA. The CDR3 sequence is 15 residues long. The CDR3 loop is CASSQDFGGLYEQYF. The DNA for the CDR3 is TGCGCCAGCAGCCAAGATTTCGGGGGTCTCTACGAGCAGTACTTC.

The V and J genes are TRBV12-5 and TRBJ2-7, with D maybe TRBD1 (5 bases). Between the trimmed V and J ends, which lost 6 bases and 2 bases, there was a span of 11 bases. The CDR3 loop spans 13 amino acids. CDR1 LGHNT and CDR2 FRNRAP come from the germline V gene. The DNA for the CDR3 is TGTGCTAGTGGCAGCCGACAGACCTACGAGCAGTACTTC. Translated: CASGSRQTYEQYF.

The chain combines TRBV30 with TRBJ1-2; D perhaps matches TRBD1 (5 bases). Germline-derived CDR1 and CDR2 are GTSNPN and SVGIG (reference sequence). Trimming cost V 0 bases and J 4 bases, with 12 bases left between them. CDR3 length equals 14 residues. CDR3 sequence: CAWSVQSGSYGYTF. CDR3 bases: TGTGCCTGGAGTGTACAATCAGGGTCCTATGGCTACACCTTC.

This clone was detected only a few times. The V gene is TRBV6-5, the J gene TRBJ2-1; weak D call: TRBD1 (5 bases). CDR3 length: 16 amino acids. CDR1 is MNHEY, CDR2 SVGAGI, per germline. Deletions cut 2 bases from V and 5 bases from J, with 16 bases between. In DNA, the CDR3 is TGTGCCAGCAGTTACGCCTCCTTCACAGGAGACAATGAGCAGTTCTTC. It encodes CASSYASFTGDNEQFF.

The rearrangement joins TRBV4-3 to TRBJ2-3, with a possible D match to TRBD1 (5 bases). The CDR3 has 15 residues. Germline lookup yields CDR1 LGHNA and CDR2 YSLEER. V lost 2 bases, J lost 4 bases, and 13 bases lay in between. The CDR3 nucleotides are TGCGCCAGCAGCCAAATGATCCAGGGTCCAGATACGCAGTATTTT. As protein: CASSQMIQGPDTQYF.

This clone was seen only a few times. J is TRBJ2-1 and V is TRBV5-1; 9 bases agree with TRBD2. Germline V gives CDR1 SGHRS, CDR2 YFSETQ. V was pared by 4 bases and J by 0 bases, with 5 bases of the junction left unmatched. There are 16 residues in the CDR3. The CDR3, as DNA: TGCGCCAGCAGCGGGGGTAGCGGGAGCTCCTACAATGAGCAGTTCTTC. Protein product: CASSGGSGSSYNEQFF. The variable domain in full, with the rest retrieved from reference TRBV5-1 and TRBJ2-1, is KAGVTQTPRYLIKTRGQQVTLSCSPISGHRSVSWYQQTPGQGLQFLFEYFSETQRNKGNFPGRFSGRQFSNSRSEMNVSTLELGDSALYLCASSGGSGSSYNEQFFGPGTRLTVL.

The chain has TRBV5-1 and TRBJ1-1, with TRBD1 as a possible D gene (6 bases). CDR3 size: 17 residues. V lost 0 bases and J lost 0, with 15 bases in between. Germline V gene sequence: CDR1 SGHRS, CDR2 YFSETQ. In nucleotides, the CDR3 is TGCGCCAGCAGCTTGGTGGGGCAGGGGTCGGTGAACACTGAAGCTTTCTTT. The encoded protein is CASSLVGQGSVNTEAFF.

The chain joins TRBV5-4 to TRBJ2-1, with D hard to call. The CDR3 runs to 14 residues. CDR1 SGHNT and CDR2 YYREEE come from the germline V gene (reference sequence). V lost 0 bases and J 3 bases, leaving 7 bases between the germline ends. CDR3 in amino acids: CASSLDAVYNEQFF. In DNA form, the CDR3 reads TGTGCCAGCAGCTTGGATGCAGTCTACAATGAGCAGTTCTTC.

This clone has just a few counts. The chain recombines TRBV6-4 with TRBJ2-3; TRBD2 agrees at 9 bases. V gave up 0 bases and J gave up 5 bases; unmatched junction bases: 6. Germline-derived CDR1 and CDR2 are MRHNA and SNTAGT. The CDR3 contains 16 residues. The DNA of the CDR3 is TGTGCCAGCAGTGACTCCCACCTAGCGGGGAAAGATACGCAGTATTTT. Amino acids: CASSDSHLAGKDTQYF.

The chain has TRBV10-3 and TRBJ1-2, with D perhaps TRBD1 (6 bases). The V gene's germline CDR1 is ENHRY and CDR2 SYGVKD. Trimming shortened V by 6 bases and J by 4 bases, and 21 bases separated the two germline ends. The CDR3 is made up of 16 amino acids. CDR3 nucleotides: TGTGCCATCAGAGAAACTAGGACAGTGACCTCCTATGGCTACACCTTC. Translating gives CAIRETRTVTSYGYTF.

V gene TRBV7-2 combines with J gene TRBJ2-2; TRBD2 agrees at 8 bases. CDR1 SGHTA and CDR2 FQGNSA come from the germline V gene. The length of the CDR3 is 16 residues. V trimming: 4 bases; J trimming: 2 bases; junction bases outside the gene matches: 6. In DNA, the CDR3 is TGTGCCAGCAGCTCTTGGACTAGCCGAAACACCGGGGAGCTGTTTTTT. Protein product: CASSSWTSRNTGELFF.

This chain links TRBV28 with TRBJ1-1; 9 bases match TRBD1. CDR1 is MDHEN and CDR2 is SYDVKM in the germline V gene. The CDR3 loop spans 15 amino acids. The ends lost 2 bases at V and 6 bases at J; junction bases unmatched: 7. The CDR3 DNA reads as TGTGCCAGCAGTTTAGGGGGGACAGGGATCGCTGAAGCTTTCTTT. Protein sequence: CASSLGGTGIAEAFF.

This chain uses TRBV28 with TRBJ2-6; 7 nucleotides match TRBD1. Germline CDR1 reads MDHEN; CDR2 reads SYDVKM. CDR3 length: 15 amino acids. V lost 6 bases, J lost 2 bases, and 4 bases stayed unmatched. CDR3 DNA sequence: TGTGCCAGCAGAAATGACAGGGCTGGGGCCAACGTCCTGACTTTC. This codes for CASRNDRAGANVLTF.

The chain carries TRBV25-1 and TRBJ1-1; 11 bases line up with TRBD1. The germline CDR1 and CDR2 sequences are MGHDK and SYGVNS. The CDR3 runs to 15 residues. V shed 4 bases and J 5 bases; nucleotides not matched to a gene: 6. This CDR3 reads CASSGGTGGKTEAFF. The CDR3, as DNA: TGTGCCAGCAGTGGAGGGACAGGGGGAAAAACTGAAGCTTTCTTT.

J is TRBJ2-1 and V is TRBV29-1; weak D call: TRBD2 (5 bases). Germline V lookup: CDR1 SQVTM, CDR2 ANQGSEA. V was shortened by 4 bases and J by 7 bases, with 5 bases between the two germline ends. The CDR3 spans 10 residues. The CDR3 protein is CSVAGNEQFF. CDR3 bases: TGCAGCGTTGCGGGAAATGAGCAGTTCTTC.

This clone was observed a single time. V and J are TRBV5-6 and TRBJ2-1; D remains ambiguous. The ends were cut back, 3 bases at V and 7 bases at J, with 8 bases in the middle. This CDR3 region has 12 residues. Germline values: CDR1 SGHDT, CDR2 YYEEEE. The DNA of the CDR3 is TGTGCCAGCAGCTCCTACCGGAATGAGCAGTTCTTC. It is translated as CASSSYRNEQFF.

This clone was counted only a few times. The CDR3 reads CASSSPSVNTEAFF. In DNA form, the CDR3 reads TGTGCCAGCAGCTCCCCCTCCGTGAACACTGAAGCTTTCTTT. The J gene is TRBJ1-1, the V gene TRBV9; D call uncertain. The CDR3 sequence is 14 residues long. The germline V gene encodes CDR1 SGDLS and CDR2 YYNGEE. Trimming stripped 4 bases from V and 0 bases from J, with 10 bases between.

The chain is built from TRBV19 and TRBJ2-6, with D perhaps matching TRBD1 (7 bases). CDR1 LNHDA and CDR2 SQIVND come from the germline V gene (reference sequence). This CDR3 has 16 residues. Trimming left V 5 bases short and J 2 bases short, with 13 bases between. In nucleotides, the CDR3 is TGTGCCAGTAGTCCTCAGGGGGGAGCTGGGGCCAACGTCCTGACTTTC. It is translated as CASSPQGGAGANVLTF.

The V gene is TRBV30, the J gene TRBJ2-7; TRBD1 matches at 8 bases. CDR1 is GTSNPN and CDR2 is SVGIG in the germline V gene (reference sequence). The CDR3 contains 14 residues. V gave up 4 bases and J gave up 1 base; unmatched junction bases: 6. The CDR3 DNA reads as TGTGCCTGGAACCGGGACAGGCAGTCCTACGAGCAGTACTTC. This translates into CAWNRDRQSYEQYF. Drawing the rest from reference TRBV30 and TRBJ2-7, the complete variable domain is SQTIHQWPATLVQPVGSPLSLECTVEGTSNPNLYWYRQAAGRGLQLLFYSVGIGQISSEVPQNLSASRPQDRQFILSSKKLLLSDSGFYLCAWNRDRQSYEQYFGPGTRLTVT.

The chain carries TRBV19 and TRBJ1-5; 7 bases fit TRBD1. The CDR3 is 15 residues long. V lost 4 bases, J lost 6 bases, and 9 bases stayed unmatched. Germline V CDR1 and CDR2: LNHDA, SQIVND (reference sequence). Here the CDR3 reads CASSNGQVFAQPQHF. The CDR3 coding sequence is TGTGCCAGTAGTAACGGACAGGTGTTTGCTCAGCCCCAGCATTTT. The full variable domain, completed using reference TRBV19 and TRBJ1-5, is DGGITQSPKYLFRKEGQNVTLSCEQNLNHDAMYWYRQDPGQGLRLIYYSQIVNDFQKGDIAEGYSVSREKKESFPLTVTSAQKNPTAFYLCASSNGQVFAQPQHFGDGTRLSIL.